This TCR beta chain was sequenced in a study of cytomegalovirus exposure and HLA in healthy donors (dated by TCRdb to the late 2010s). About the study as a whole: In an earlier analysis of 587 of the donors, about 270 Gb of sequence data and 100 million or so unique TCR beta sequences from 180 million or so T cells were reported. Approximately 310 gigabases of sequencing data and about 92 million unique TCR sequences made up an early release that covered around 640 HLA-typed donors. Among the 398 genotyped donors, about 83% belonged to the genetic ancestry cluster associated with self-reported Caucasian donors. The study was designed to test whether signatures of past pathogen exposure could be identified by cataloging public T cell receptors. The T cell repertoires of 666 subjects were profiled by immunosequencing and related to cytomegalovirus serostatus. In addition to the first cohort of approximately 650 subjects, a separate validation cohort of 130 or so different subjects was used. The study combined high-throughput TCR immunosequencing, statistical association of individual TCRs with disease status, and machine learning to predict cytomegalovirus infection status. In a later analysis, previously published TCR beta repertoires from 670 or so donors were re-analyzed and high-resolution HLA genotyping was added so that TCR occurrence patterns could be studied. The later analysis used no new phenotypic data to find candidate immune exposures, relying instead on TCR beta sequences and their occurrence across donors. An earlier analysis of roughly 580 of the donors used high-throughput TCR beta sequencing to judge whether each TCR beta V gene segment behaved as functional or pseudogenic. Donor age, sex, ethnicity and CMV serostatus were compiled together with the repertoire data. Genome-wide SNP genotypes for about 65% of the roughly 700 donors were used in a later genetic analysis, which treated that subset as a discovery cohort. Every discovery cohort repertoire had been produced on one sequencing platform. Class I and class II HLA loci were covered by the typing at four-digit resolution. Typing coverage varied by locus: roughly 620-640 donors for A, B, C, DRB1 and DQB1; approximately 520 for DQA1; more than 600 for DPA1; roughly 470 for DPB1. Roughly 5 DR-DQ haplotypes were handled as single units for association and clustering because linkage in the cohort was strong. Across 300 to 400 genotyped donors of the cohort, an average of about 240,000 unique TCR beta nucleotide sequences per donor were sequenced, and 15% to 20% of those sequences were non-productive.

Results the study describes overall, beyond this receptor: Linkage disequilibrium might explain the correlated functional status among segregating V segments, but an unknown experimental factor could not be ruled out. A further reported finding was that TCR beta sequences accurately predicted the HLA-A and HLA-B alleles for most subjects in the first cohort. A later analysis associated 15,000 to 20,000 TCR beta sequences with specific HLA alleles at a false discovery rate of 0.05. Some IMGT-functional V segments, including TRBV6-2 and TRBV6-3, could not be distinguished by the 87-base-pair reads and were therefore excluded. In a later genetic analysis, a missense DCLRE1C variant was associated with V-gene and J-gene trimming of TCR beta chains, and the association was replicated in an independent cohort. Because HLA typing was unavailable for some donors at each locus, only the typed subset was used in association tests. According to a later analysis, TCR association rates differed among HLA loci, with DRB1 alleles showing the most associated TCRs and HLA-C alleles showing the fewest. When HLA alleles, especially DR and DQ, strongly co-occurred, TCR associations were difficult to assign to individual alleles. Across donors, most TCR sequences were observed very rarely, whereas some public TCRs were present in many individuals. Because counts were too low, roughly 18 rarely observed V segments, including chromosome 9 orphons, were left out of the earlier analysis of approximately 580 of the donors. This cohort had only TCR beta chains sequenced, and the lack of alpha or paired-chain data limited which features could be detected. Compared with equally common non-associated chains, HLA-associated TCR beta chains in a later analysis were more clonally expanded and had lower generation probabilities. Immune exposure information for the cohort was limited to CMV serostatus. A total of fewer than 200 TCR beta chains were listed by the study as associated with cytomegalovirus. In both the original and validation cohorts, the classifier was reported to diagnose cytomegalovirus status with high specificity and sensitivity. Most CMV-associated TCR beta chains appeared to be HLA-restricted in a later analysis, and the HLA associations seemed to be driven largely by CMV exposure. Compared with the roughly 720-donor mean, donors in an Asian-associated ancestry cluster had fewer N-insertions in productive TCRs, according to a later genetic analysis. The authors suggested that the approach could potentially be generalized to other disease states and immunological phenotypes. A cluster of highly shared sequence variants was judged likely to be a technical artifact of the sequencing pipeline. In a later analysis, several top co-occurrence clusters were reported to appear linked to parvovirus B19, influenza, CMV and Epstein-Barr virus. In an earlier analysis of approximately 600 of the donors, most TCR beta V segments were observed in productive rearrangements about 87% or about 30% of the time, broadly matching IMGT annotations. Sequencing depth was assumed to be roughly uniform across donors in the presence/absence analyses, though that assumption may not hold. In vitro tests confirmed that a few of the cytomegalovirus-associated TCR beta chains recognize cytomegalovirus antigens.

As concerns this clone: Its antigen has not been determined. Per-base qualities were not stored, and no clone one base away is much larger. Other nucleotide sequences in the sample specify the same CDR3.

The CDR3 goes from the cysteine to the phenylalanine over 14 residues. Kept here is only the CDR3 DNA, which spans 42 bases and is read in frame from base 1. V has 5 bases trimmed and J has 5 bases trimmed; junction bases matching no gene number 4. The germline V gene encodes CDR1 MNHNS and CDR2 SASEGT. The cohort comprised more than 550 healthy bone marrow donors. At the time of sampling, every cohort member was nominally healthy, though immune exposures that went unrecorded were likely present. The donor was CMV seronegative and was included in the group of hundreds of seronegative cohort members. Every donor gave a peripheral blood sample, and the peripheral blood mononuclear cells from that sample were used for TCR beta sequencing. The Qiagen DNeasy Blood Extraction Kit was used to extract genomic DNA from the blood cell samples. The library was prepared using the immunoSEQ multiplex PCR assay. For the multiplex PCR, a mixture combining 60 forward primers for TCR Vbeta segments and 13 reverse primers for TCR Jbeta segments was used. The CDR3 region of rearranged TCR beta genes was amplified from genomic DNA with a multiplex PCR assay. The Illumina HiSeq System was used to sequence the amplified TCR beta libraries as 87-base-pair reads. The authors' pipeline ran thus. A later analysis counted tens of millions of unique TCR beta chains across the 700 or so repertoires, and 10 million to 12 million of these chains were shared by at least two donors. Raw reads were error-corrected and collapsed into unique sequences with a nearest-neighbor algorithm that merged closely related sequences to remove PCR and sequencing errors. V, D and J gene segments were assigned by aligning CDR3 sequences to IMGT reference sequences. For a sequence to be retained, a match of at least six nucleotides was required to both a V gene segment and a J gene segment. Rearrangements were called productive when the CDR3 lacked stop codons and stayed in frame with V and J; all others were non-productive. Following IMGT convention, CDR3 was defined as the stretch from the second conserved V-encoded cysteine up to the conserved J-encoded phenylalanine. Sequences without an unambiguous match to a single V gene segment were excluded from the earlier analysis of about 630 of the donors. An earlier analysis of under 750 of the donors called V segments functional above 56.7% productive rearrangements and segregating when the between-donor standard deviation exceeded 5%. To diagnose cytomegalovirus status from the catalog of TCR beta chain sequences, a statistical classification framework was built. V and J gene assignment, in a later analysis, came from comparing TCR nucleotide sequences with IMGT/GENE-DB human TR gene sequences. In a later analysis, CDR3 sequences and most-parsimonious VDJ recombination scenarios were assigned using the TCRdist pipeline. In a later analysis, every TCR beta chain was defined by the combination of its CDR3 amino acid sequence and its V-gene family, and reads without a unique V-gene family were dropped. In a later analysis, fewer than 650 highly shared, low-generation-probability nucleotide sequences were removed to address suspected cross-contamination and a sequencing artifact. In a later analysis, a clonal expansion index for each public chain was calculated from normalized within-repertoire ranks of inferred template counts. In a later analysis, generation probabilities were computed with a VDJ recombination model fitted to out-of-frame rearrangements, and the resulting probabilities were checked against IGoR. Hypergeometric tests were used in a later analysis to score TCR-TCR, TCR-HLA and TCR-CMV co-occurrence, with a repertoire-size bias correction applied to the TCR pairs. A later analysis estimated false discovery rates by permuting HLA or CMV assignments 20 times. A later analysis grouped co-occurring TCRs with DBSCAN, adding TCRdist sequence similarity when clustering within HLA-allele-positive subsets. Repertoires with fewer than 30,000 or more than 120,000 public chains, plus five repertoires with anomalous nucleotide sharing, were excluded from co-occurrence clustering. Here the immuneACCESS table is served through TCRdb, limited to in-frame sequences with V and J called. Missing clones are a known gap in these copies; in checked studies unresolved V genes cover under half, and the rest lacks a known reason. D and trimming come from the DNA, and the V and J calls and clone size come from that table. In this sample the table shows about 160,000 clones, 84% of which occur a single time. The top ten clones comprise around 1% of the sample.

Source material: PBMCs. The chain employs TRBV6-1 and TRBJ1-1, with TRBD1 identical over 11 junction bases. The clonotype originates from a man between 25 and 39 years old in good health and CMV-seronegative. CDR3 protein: CASSPDRGRTEAFF. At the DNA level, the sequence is TGTGCCAGCAGTCCGGACAGGGGGCGGACTGAAGCTTTCTTT.